This T cell receptor beta chain was sequenced in a study of T-cell reconstitution after alpha-beta-depleted transplantation in children. Germline assignment: CDR1 SNHLY and CDR2 FYNNEI. With V trimmed by 5 bases and J by 5 bases, 12 bases remained unmatched. CDR3 length: 16 residues. Preparation of the TCRbeta library was carried out with unique molecular identifiers. TCRdb used MiXCR to reprocess the PCR reads, holding one entry per CDR3 protein. The data show about 400,000 distinct CDR3 sequences, with about 14% seen just once and approximately 4.2% held by the top ten. The rearrangement joins TRBV2 to TRBJ2-3; 8 bases agree with TRBD1. The sequence was collected from a human donor who donated a stem cell graft to a child with Fanconi anemia. The sequencing used PBMCs, collected from the stem cell graft. CDR3 in amino acids: CASSRSFGQGVDTQYF. The CDR3 DNA sequence: TGTGCCAGCAGTCGCTCGTTCGGACAGGGCGTAGATACGCAGTATTTT. The whole variable domain, remainder taken from reference TRBV2 and TRBJ2-3, is EPEVTQTPSHQVTQMGQEVILRCVPISNHLYFYWYRQILGQKVEFLVSFYNNEISEKSEIFDDQFSVERPDGSNFTLKIRSTKLEDSAMYFCASSRSFGQGVDTQYFGPGTRLTVL.